A single sample gave rise to the 21 T cell receptor beta chains below, sequenced in a study of cytomegalovirus exposure and HLA in healthy donors. The PCR ran on 60 Vbeta and 13 Jbeta primers. Measured with immunoSEQ multiplex PCR; TCRdb has only the in-frame clones, and not every one. The sample has approximately 240,000 clones, around 76% seen once. Sequencing used PBMCs. The source is a woman aged 40 to 50 in good health and CMV-seropositive.

This sequence joins TRBV7-9 and TRBJ1-1; D is unclear. Germline CDR1 reads SEHNR; CDR2 reads FQNEAQ (reference sequence). Trimming left V 5 bases short and J 3 bases short, with 13 bases between. The CDR3 consists of 14 residues. The CDR3, as DNA: TGTGCCAGCAGCCCCGAGGGATCCTACACTGAAGCTTTCTTT. Translating gives CASSPEGSYTEAFF.

CDR3 DNA: TGTGCCAGCAGCGTGCGGGATAATGAGCAGTTCTTC. This codes for CASSVRDNEQFF. The chain couples TRBV9 to TRBJ2-1, with D perhaps TRBD2 (6 bases). CDR3 size: 12 residues. Germline-derived CDR1 and CDR2 are SGDLS and YYNGEE. V lost 2 bases to trimming and J lost 7 bases, with 7 bases between them.

The chain has TRBV6-4 and TRBJ2-3, with 8 positions matching TRBD1. Germline V CDR1 and CDR2: MRHNA, SNTAGT. V dropped 0 bases and J dropped 4; count of bases not matched to a gene: 0. CDR3 length: 14 amino acids. This chain's CDR3 is CASSDSQGADTQYF. The CDR3 DNA follows: TGTGCCAGCAGTGACTCACAGGGGGCAGATACGCAGTATTTT.

This clone was counted between two and nine times. V gene TRBV9 combines with J gene TRBJ2-5; 7 nucleotides agree with TRBD2. Gene TRBJ2-7 matches the end of the DNA better, so the J call may be wrong. Germline loops: CDR1 SGDLS, CDR2 YYNGEE. The CDR3 covers 14 residues. The CDR3 loop is CASSADPGGYEQYF. In DNA, the CDR3 is TGTGCCAGCAGCGCGGATCCGGGGGGCTACGAGCAGTACTTC.

V gene TRBV19 combines with J gene TRBJ1-3, with D perhaps TRBD1 (5 bases). V lost 5 bases, J lost 8 bases, and 13 bases lay in between. Germline V gene sequence: CDR1 LNHDA, CDR2 SQIVND (reference sequence). This CDR3 has 13 residues. This CDR3 is CASSAEGKDTIYF. The DNA of the CDR3 is TGTGCCAGTAGTGCGGAGGGGAAAGACACCATATATTTT.

The chain carries TRBV2 and TRBJ2-1; weak D call: TRBD2 (6 bases). The CDR3 runs to 14 residues. Between the trimmed V and J ends, which lost 3 bases and 15 bases, there was a span of 21 bases. Germline assignment: CDR1 SNHLY and CDR2 FYNNEI. The CDR3 DNA sequence: TGTGCCAGCAGTGAGGGGGGAGGCCTTTACGTTCGGTTCTTC. Its translation: CASSEGGGLYVRFF.

This clone was found a few times. The V gene is TRBV13, the J gene TRBJ2-3; D is unresolved. V lost 5 bases, J lost 1 base, and 7 bases lay in between. The germline CDR1 and CDR2 sequences are PRHDT and FYEKMQ (reference sequence). The CDR3 loop spans 13 amino acids. The chain's CDR3 is CASSPSGTDTQYF. CDR3 coding DNA: TGTGCCAGCAGCCCCAGCGGCACAGATACGCAGTATTTT.

This clone occurred a few times. The chain recombines TRBV7-3 with TRBJ2-1; D ambiguous. The CDR3 loop spans 15 amino acids. The V gene lost 5 bases and the J gene lost 2 bases, with 13 bases spanning the gap. Germline loops: CDR1 SGHTA, CDR2 FQGTGA. The CDR3 region has the DNA TGTGCCAGCAGCCCCACGGGTGAACCCTACAATGAGCAGTTCTTC. Translated, it gives CASSPTGEPYNEQFF. The full variable domain, its missing parts supplied by reference TRBV7-3 and TRBJ2-1, is GAGVSQTPSNKVTEKGKYVELRCDPISGHTALYWYRQSLGQGPEFLIYFQGTGAADDSGLPNDRFFAVRPEGSVSTLKIQRTERGDSAVYLCASSPTGEPYNEQFFGPGTRLTVL.

The chain carries TRBV19 and TRBJ2-1; 11 bases align to TRBD2. CDR3 length: 15 amino acids. The junction had 6 bases not matched to a gene; V was cut back by 7 bases and J by 4 bases. Germline assignment: CDR1 LNHDA and CDR2 SQIVND (reference sequence). The chain's CDR3 is CASTTGTSGYNEQFF. The CDR3 region has the DNA TGTGCCAGTACCACCGGGACTAGCGGATACAATGAGCAGTTCTTC.

V gene TRBV5-4 combines with J gene TRBJ2-7, with 8 bases aligning to TRBD1. After removal of 4 bases from V and 3 bases from J, the junction contained 6 bases not matched to a gene. CDR1 is SGHNT, CDR2 YYREEE, per germline (reference sequence). The CDR3 covers 14 residues. This CDR3 is CASSKGQEFYEQYF. The DNA of the CDR3 is TGTGCCAGCAGCAAGGGACAGGAGTTCTACGAGCAGTACTTC.

The V and J genes are TRBV6-5 and TRBJ1-5, with D maybe TRBD1 (6 bases). The CDR3 totals 13 residues. Trimming shortened V by 8 bases and J by 6 bases, and 14 bases separated the two germline ends. The V gene's germline CDR1 is MNHEY and CDR2 SVGAGI. The CDR3 sequence is CASHNREGQPQHF. The CDR3 DNA is TGTGCCAGCCACAACAGGGAGGGTCAGCCCCAGCATTTT.

This clone came up once. This chain connects TRBV5-1 to TRBJ2-1; D perhaps matches TRBD2 (7 bases). Germline loops: CDR1 SGHRS, CDR2 YFSETQ. There are 14 residues in the CDR3. V lost 6 bases and J lost 3, with 13 bases in between. The CDR3 is CASNGGRDYNEQFF. Written as DNA, the CDR3 is TGCGCCAGCAACGGGGGGCGGGACTACAATGAGCAGTTCTTC.

This chain links TRBV7-8 with TRBJ1-1; TRBD1 is a possible D gene (6 bases). The CDR3 has 16 residues. Trimming took 1 base from V and 7 from J, leaving 19 bases between them. Per germline, CDR1 SGHVS and CDR2 FQNEAQ. The chain's CDR3 is CASSLVGGSGVIEAFF. The DNA of the CDR3 is TGTGCCAGCAGCTTAGTTGGGGGCAGTGGGGTTATTGAAGCTTTCTTT.

V and J are TRBV7-8 and TRBJ1-1; the D gene is possibly TRBD1 (5 bases). V lost 3 bases and J lost 5, with 13 bases in between. The CDR3 contains 14 residues. Germline CDR1 and CDR2: SGHVS and FQNEAQ. The CDR3 reads CASSFLGVGTEAFF. Here the CDR3 DNA reads TGTGCCAGCAGCTTCTTAGGGGTGGGGACTGAAGCTTTCTTT.

The rearrangement joins TRBV30 to TRBJ1-1; maybe TRBD1 (5 bases). The V gene lost 0 bases and the J gene lost 5 bases, with 16 bases spanning the gap. The CDR3 length is 15 residues. Germline lookup yields CDR1 GTSNPN and CDR2 SVGIG (reference sequence). The CDR3 loop is CAWSVLYGARTEAFF. In nucleotides, the CDR3 is TGTGCCTGGAGTGTACTATATGGGGCGAGAACTGAAGCTTTCTTT. The complete variable domain, with remaining parts taken from reference TRBV30 and TRBJ1-1, reads SQTIHQWPATLVQPVGSPLSLECTVEGTSNPNLYWYRQAAGRGLQLLFYSVGIGQISSEVPQNLSASRPQDRQFILSSKKLLLSDSGFYLCAWSVLYGARTEAFFGQGTRLTVV.

V and J are TRBV6-5 and TRBJ2-7; 9 nucleotides line up with TRBD1. Trimming at V came to 5 bases and at J to 0 bases, leaving 5 bases not matched to a gene. The CDR3 runs 15 residues. Germline V gene lookup returns CDR1 MNHEY and CDR2 SVGAGI. The CDR3 DNA reads as TGTGCCAGCAGTAAGCGACAGGGGGACTCCTACGAGCAGTACTTC. Its translation: CASSKRQGDSYEQYF.

The chain links TRBV2 to TRBJ1-1; D remains unclear. V was shortened by 6 bases and J by 1 base, with 6 bases between the two germline ends. The length of the CDR3 is 12 residues. Germline V gives CDR1 SNHLY, CDR2 FYNNEI. CDR3 bases: TGTGCCAGCAGGAGACAGAACACTGAAGCTTTCTTT. This encodes CASRRQNTEAFF. Drawing the rest from reference TRBV2 and TRBJ1-1, the complete variable domain is EPEVTQTPSHQVTQMGQEVILRCVPISNHLYFYWYRQILGQKVEFLVSFYNNEISEKSEIFDDQFSVERPDGSNFTLKIRSTKLEDSAMYFCASRRQNTEAFFGQGTRLTVV.

This clone showed up just a few times. This chain uses TRBV15 with TRBJ1-5; TRBD1 is a possible D gene (5 bases). V was clipped by 1 base and J by 1 base, with 14 bases between them. Germline-derived CDR1 and CDR2 are LNHNV and YYDKDF (reference sequence). This CDR3 is 17 amino acids long. The CDR3 spells CATSRVVTEWSNQPQHF. The CDR3 coding sequence is TGTGCCACCAGCAGAGTTGTGACAGAATGGAGCAATCAGCCCCAGCATTTT.

The rearrangement uses TRBV15 and TRBJ2-1; the match to TRBD2 covers 7 bases. V shed 5 bases, J shed 1 base, and the junction held 5 bases outside the gene matches. The CDR3 is 15 amino acids. The V gene's germline CDR1 is LNHNV and CDR2 YYDKDF (reference sequence). The CDR3 DNA reads TGTGCCACCAGCGGGCGACTAGCTTCCTACAATGAGCAGTTCTTC. As protein: CATSGRLASYNEQFF.

This chain links TRBV5-6 with TRBJ1-5, with 8 bases aligning to TRBD1. Germline-derived CDR1 and CDR2 are SGHDT and YYEEEE. Trimming removed 0 bases from V and 7 bases from J; junction bases left unmatched: 6. The CDR3 totals 15 residues. CDR3: CASSLGTGMYQPQHF. The CDR3 DNA reads TGTGCCAGCAGCTTGGGGACAGGGATGTACCAGCCCCAGCATTTT. Based on the CDR3 plus reference TRBV5-6 and TRBJ1-5, the full variable domain is DAGVTQSPTHLIKTRGQQVTLRCSPKSGHDTVSWYQQALGQGPQFIFQYYEEEERQRGNFPDRFSGHQFPNYSSELNVNALLLGDSALYLCASSLGTGMYQPQHFGDGTRLSIL.

The chain has TRBV19 and TRBJ1-3; tentative D call: TRBD1 (5 bases). CDR1 is LNHDA and CDR2 is SQIVND in the germline V gene (reference sequence). The CDR3 length is 15 residues. The CDR3 nucleotides read TGTGCTACCAAGGGGCGGCGAAGCTCTGGAAACACCATATATTTT. Translating gives CATKGRRSSGNTIYF.